These 8 T cell receptor beta chains share one sample of origin, sequenced in a study of graft-versus-host responses after intestinal transplantation. These receptors' antigens are unknown. This table comes from immunoSEQ multiplex PCR, and its TCRdb copy is limited to in-frame clones, with some not included. The sample holds about 35,000 clones, 93% seen once. The material was unstimulated CD8+ T cells sorted from spleen or lymph node cells, obtained before transplant. The source is a human donor who was the organ donor for an intestinal transplant.

This chain links TRBV12-5 with TRBJ2-1; D is unclear. This CDR3 spans 15 amino acids. The V end was cut by 1 base, the J end by 7 bases, with 14 bases between. Germline loops: CDR1 LGHNT, CDR2 FRNRAP. CDR3 coding DNA: TGTGCTAGTGGTTTGGATCCTCTCCTTTGGAATGAGCAGTTCTTC. Its translation: CASGLDPLLWNEQFF.

The rearrangement joins TRBV6-1 to TRBJ2-7, with 14 bases identical to TRBD2. CDR3 length: 18 residues. Losses at the gene ends were 3 bases for V and 5 bases for J; bases not matched to a gene: 12. Germline V CDR1 and CDR2: MNHNS, SASEGT. The CDR3 bases are TGTGCCAGCAGTGACCCTGGACTAGCGGGAGGAAAGAGGAACGAGCAGTACTTC. It translates to CASSDPGLAGGKRNEQYF.

This rearrangement joins TRBV28 to TRBJ1-5; 10 nucleotides line up with TRBD1. The CDR3 has 15 amino acids. Trimming at V came to 5 bases and at J to 3 bases, leaving 4 bases not matched to a gene. Per the germline V gene, CDR1 is MDHEN and CDR2 is SYDVKM. CDR3 coding DNA: TGTGCCAGCAGTGGGGGACAGGGGTTCAATCAGCCCCAGCATTTT. Encoded protein: CASSGGQGFNQPQHF.

The gene calls are TRBV27 and TRBJ1-5; D perhaps matches TRBD1 (5 bases). Germline lookup yields CDR1 MNHEY and CDR2 SMNVEV (reference sequence). V gave up 4 bases and J gave up 0 bases, with 7 bases separating them. The CDR3 is 14 residues long. The CDR3 nucleotides read TGTGCCAGCAGTTGGGACGGTAGCAATCAGCCCCAGCATTTT. Encoded protein: CASSWDGSNQPQHF.

This chain joins TRBV5-1 and TRBJ2-2, with no clear D. From germline, CDR1 is SGHRS and CDR2 YFSETQ. Trimming removed 2 bases from V and 3 bases from J, with 5 bases in between. CDR3 length: 13 residues. CDR3 in amino acids: CASSFGDTGELFF. The CDR3 DNA reads TGCGCCAGCAGCTTTGGGGACACCGGGGAGCTGTTTTTT.

The chain couples TRBV6-4 to TRBJ2-3; 9 nucleotides agree with TRBD2. Germline assignment: CDR1 MRHNA and CDR2 SNTAGT. V lost 0 bases, J lost 2 bases, and 0 bases stayed unmatched. This CDR3 is 15 amino acids long. The CDR3 DNA reads as TGTGCCAGCAGTGACTCGGGACTAGCCACAGATACGCAGTATTTT. It specifies CASSDSGLATDTQYF.

This chain joins TRBV5-6 and TRBJ2-7, with 10 bases that match TRBD1. V trimming: 4 bases; J trimming: 1 base; junction bases outside the gene matches: 11. The CDR3 runs 17 residues. Germline V gene lookup returns CDR1 SGHDT and CDR2 YYEEEE. The CDR3 region has the DNA TGTGCCAGCAGCGGCGGGACAGGGGCCCTCGGGTCCTACGAGCAGTACTTC. Amino acid sequence: CASSGGTGALGSYEQYF.

This rearrangement joins TRBV28 to TRBJ2-4; 9 nucleotides agree with TRBD2. Germline-derived CDR1 and CDR2 are MDHEN and SYDVKM. Trimming removed 3 bases from V and 8 bases from J; junction bases left unmatched: 11. This CDR3 is built from 16 residues. The CDR3 is CASSLGVSGSLDIQYF. CDR3 in DNA: TGTGCCAGCAGTTTGGGAGTTAGCGGGAGTCTGGACATTCAGTACTTC. Combining the CDR3 with reference TRBV28 and TRBJ2-4 gives the whole variable domain DVKVTQSSRYLVKRTGEKVFLECVQDMDHENMFWYRQDPGLGLRLIYFSYDVKMKEKGDIPEGYSVSREKKERFSLILESASTNQTSMYLCASSLGVSGSLDIQYFGAGTRLSVL.